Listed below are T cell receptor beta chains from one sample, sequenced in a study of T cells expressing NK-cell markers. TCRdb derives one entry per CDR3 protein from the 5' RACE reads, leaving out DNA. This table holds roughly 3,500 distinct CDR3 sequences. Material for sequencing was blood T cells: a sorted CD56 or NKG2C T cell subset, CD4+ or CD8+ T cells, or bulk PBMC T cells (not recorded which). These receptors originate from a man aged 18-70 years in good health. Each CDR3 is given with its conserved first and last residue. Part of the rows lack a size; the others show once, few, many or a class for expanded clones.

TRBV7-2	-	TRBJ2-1	CASSPRPNYNEQFF
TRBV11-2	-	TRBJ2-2	CASSSNFGNGELFF
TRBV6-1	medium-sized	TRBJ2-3	CASGKGNLPDTQYF
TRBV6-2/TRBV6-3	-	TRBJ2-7	CASSYSLWTREQYF
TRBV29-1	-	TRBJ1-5	CSVGFGGGQPQHF
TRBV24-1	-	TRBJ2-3	CATSETGEDTQYF
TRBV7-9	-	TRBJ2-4	CASSSGPPGQGTQYF
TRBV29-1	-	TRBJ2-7	CSVYRGENKQYF
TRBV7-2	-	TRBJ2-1	CASSLGDVIVYNEQFF
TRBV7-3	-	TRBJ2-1	CASSLLIGEQFF
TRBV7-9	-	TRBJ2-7	CASSPDGTGGSEQYF
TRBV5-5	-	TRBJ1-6	CASSPSGGSPLHF
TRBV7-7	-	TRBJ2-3	CASSRGRGGTSTDTQYF
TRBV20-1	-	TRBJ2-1	CSARVGTTLPDQFF
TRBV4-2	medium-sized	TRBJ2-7	CASSQWISYEQYF
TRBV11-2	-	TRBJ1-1	CASSLEGVGTEAFF
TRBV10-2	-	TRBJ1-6	CASSESAGRTSPLHF
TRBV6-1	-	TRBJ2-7	CASSAYGYEQYF
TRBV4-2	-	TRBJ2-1	CASSQDRRLSGANNEQFF
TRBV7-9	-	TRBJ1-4	CASSLHLTAEEKLFF
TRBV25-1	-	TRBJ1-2	CASSEGQGYGYTF
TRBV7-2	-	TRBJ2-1	CASSPWGGHNEQFF
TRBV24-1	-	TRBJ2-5	CATSDFRTGQETQYF
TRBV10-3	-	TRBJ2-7	CAISVASGRYEQYF
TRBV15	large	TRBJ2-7	CATSRGGLASDEQYF
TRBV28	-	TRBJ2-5	CASSLQEQLLTQYF
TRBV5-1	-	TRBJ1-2	CASSELGQGARGYTF
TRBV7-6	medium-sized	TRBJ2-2	CASSFKGPFATPNTGELFF
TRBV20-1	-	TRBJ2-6	CSARTAAGANVLTF
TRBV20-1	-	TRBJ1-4	CSARYRGHNEKLFF
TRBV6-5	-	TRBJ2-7	CASSYSGGRAYEQYF
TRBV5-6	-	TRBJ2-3	CASSLGGTGQDTQYF
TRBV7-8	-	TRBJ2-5	CASSGDIRAKAQYF
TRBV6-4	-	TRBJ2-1	CASSLDTGVDEQFF
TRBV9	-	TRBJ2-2	CASSVAPSPDTGELFF
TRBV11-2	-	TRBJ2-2	CASSRGLAGANTGELFF
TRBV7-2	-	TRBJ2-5	CASSSPLGAEETQYF